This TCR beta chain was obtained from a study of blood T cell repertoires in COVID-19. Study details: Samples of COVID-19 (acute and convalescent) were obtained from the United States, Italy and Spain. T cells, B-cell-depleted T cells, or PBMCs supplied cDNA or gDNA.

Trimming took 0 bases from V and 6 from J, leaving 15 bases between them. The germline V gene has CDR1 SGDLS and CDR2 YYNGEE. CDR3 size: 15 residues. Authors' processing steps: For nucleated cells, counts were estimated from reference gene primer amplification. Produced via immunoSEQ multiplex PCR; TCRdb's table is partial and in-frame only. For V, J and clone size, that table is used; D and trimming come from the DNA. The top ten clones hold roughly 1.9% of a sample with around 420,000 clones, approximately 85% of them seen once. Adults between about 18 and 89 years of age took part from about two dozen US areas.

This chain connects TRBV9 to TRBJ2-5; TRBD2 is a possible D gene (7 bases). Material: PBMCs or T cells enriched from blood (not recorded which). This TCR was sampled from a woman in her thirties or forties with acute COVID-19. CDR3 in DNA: TGTGCCAGCAGCGTAGCGGGGGGCCGGGAAAAGACCCAGTACTTC. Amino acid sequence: CASSVAGGREKTQYF.